These T cell receptor beta chains were read from a single sample in a study of blood T cells in healthy people across ages. In TCRdb, the 5' RACE reads were re-called with MiXCR into one record per CDR3 protein. The data contain 800,000 or so distinct CDR3 sequences, 46% of them seen just once; the ten biggest clones take up around 18%. Sequencing was performed on blood. These receptor sequences come from an elderly man in good health. The CDR3 runs from the conserved cysteine through the conserved F or W. Fields, in order: D gene, J gene, V gene, clone size, CDR3 DNA, CDR3 protein. A D gene is named only where the DNA matches it firmly. A row's size may be missing; if present it is once, few, many or a size class.

d_call: TRBD1
j_call: TRBJ2-5
v_call: TRBV5-6
clone_size: -
cdr3_nt: TGTGCCAGCAGCTACCTAACAGGGGGCTCAGAGACCCAGTACTTC
cdr3_aa: CASSYLTGGSETQYF

d_call: -
j_call: TRBJ1-5
v_call: TRBV5-1
clone_size: -
cdr3_nt: TGCGCCAGCAGCCTCGATGCAGGCGGTCAGCCCCAGCATTTT
cdr3_aa: CASSLDAGGQPQHF

d_call: -
j_call: TRBJ1-2
v_call: TRBV10-3
clone_size: once
cdr3_nt: TGTGCCATCAGTGACGCACAGGGAGCTAACTATGGCTACACCTTC
cdr3_aa: CAISDAQGANYGYTF

d_call: -
j_call: TRBJ2-7
v_call: TRBV29-1
clone_size: many
cdr3_nt: TGCAGCGTTTTACTAGGGATCTCCGCCTACGAGCAGTACTTC
cdr3_aa: CSVLLGISAYEQYF

d_call: -
j_call: TRBJ2-3
v_call: TRBV27
clone_size: -
cdr3_nt: TGTGCCAGCAGTTTATCGGCAGCAGGAGTTGGCACAGATACGCAGTATTTT
cdr3_aa: CASSLSAAGVGTDTQYF

d_call: TRBD2
j_call: TRBJ2-6
v_call: TRBV7-3
clone_size: few
cdr3_nt: TGTGCCAGCAGCTTCCTCCCATTAGCGGGAGGTCTCTCTGGGGCCAACGTCCTGACTTTC
cdr3_aa: CASSFLPLAGGLSGANVLTF

d_call: -
j_call: TRBJ1-4
v_call: TRBV30
clone_size: -
cdr3_nt: TGTGCCTGGAGTCGGCAGGGGAATGAAAAACTGTTTTTT
cdr3_aa: CAWSRQGNEKLFF

d_call: -
j_call: TRBJ2-7
v_call: TRBV5-1
clone_size: -
cdr3_nt: TGCGCCAGCAGCCTACATGAGGAGCAGTACTTC
cdr3_aa: CASSLHEEQYF

d_call: TRBD2
j_call: TRBJ2-5
v_call: TRBV11-2
clone_size: -
cdr3_nt: TGTGCCAGCAGCTTAGGCCCCCTAGCGGGGGCGGAGGAGACCCAGTACTTC
cdr3_aa: CASSLGPLAGAEETQYF

d_call: TRBD2
j_call: TRBJ2-7
v_call: TRBV30
clone_size: few
cdr3_nt: TGTGCCTGGAGTGGTGGCGGGAGTCTAAACGAGCAGTACTTC
cdr3_aa: CAWSGGGSLNEQYF